The rows below give T cell receptor beta chains drawn from one sample of a study of cytomegalovirus exposure and HLA in healthy donors. Assay used: immunoSEQ multiplex PCR; TCRdb lists only in-frame clones, some missing. Among 100,000 to 150,000 clones listed, 74% were seen once. The sample consisted of PBMCs. These receptors came from a male donor in good health and CMV-seronegative. Both conserved end residues are part of each CDR3. Each record gives: J gene, clone size, D gene, V gene, CDR3 protein, CDR3 DNA. D genes are given only for firm matches. For some rows the clone size is stated as once, few or many, or as a class when expanded; others skip it.

j_call: TRBJ2-7; clone_size: once; d_call: TRBD2; v_call: TRBV11-3; cdr3_aa: CASSPGTNFDEQYF; cdr3_nt: TGTGCCAGCAGCCCCGGGACTAATTTCGACGAGCAGTACTTC
j_call: TRBJ2-7; clone_size: NA; d_call: TRBD2; v_call: TRBV30; cdr3_aa: CAWTPGGGLAGTYEQYF; cdr3_nt: TGTGCCTGGACCCCGGGGGGTGGTCTAGCGGGGACCTACGAGCAGTACTTC
j_call: TRBJ2-2; clone_size: NA; d_call: TRBD2; v_call: TRBV5-1; cdr3_aa: CASLPTSGATGELFF; cdr3_nt: TGCGCCAGCCTTCCCACTAGCGGGGCCACCGGGGAGCTGTTTTTT
j_call: TRBJ2-1; clone_size: NA; d_call: NA; v_call: TRBV14; cdr3_aa: CASSQDGPNEQFF; cdr3_nt: TGTGCCAGCAGCCAAGATGGCCCCAATGAGCAGTTCTTC
j_call: TRBJ2-1; clone_size: few; d_call: TRBD1; v_call: TRBV28; cdr3_aa: CASRPRRVGTGWNEQFF; cdr3_nt: TGTGCCAGCAGACCTCGCCGAGTAGGGACAGGGTGGAATGAGCAGTTCTTC
j_call: TRBJ2-7; clone_size: NA; d_call: NA; v_call: TRBV30; cdr3_aa: CAWNRDSSYEQYF; cdr3_nt: TGTGCCTGGAACAGGGATAGCTCCTACGAGCAGTACTTC
j_call: TRBJ2-3; clone_size: NA; d_call: TRBD2; v_call: TRBV18; cdr3_aa: CASSPGLAGALRGTDTQYF; cdr3_nt: TGTGCCAGCTCACCAGGACTAGCGGGGGCTCTAAGGGGCACAGATACGCAGTATTTT
j_call: TRBJ2-7; clone_size: few; d_call: NA; v_call: TRBV7-2; cdr3_aa: CASSFSTGTYEQYF; cdr3_nt: TGTGCCAGCAGCTTTTCGACAGGAACCTACGAGCAGTACTTC
j_call: TRBJ2-7; clone_size: NA; d_call: NA; v_call: TRBV5-1; cdr3_aa: CASSPSGGLGHEQYF; cdr3_nt: TGCGCCAGCAGCCCGTCCGGGGGGCTAGGGCACGAGCAGTACTTC
j_call: TRBJ2-2; clone_size: NA; d_call: NA; v_call: TRBV13; cdr3_aa: CASSLGGGRRELFF; cdr3_nt: TGTGCCAGCAGCTTAGGGGGGGGGCGCCGGGAGCTGTTTTTT
j_call: TRBJ1-1; clone_size: NA; d_call: TRBD1; v_call: TRBV27; cdr3_aa: CASSPPTGVGTEAFF; cdr3_nt: TGTGCCAGCAGTCCCCCGACAGGGGTGGGCACTGAAGCTTTCTTT
j_call: TRBJ2-1; clone_size: NA; d_call: TRBD2; v_call: TRBV9; cdr3_aa: CASSLHPGTSGYNEQFF; cdr3_nt: TGTGCCAGCAGCTTACACCCGGGGACTAGCGGTTACAATGAGCAGTTCTTC
j_call: TRBJ2-1; clone_size: NA; d_call: TRBD2; v_call: TRBV10-3; cdr3_aa: CAISRDYHNEQFF; cdr3_nt: TGTGCCATCAGTAGGGACTACCACAATGAGCAGTTCTTC
j_call: TRBJ2-7; clone_size: NA; d_call: NA; v_call: TRBV28; cdr3_aa: CASTPPRGLPYEQYF; cdr3_nt: TGTGCCAGCACCCCCCCGCGGGGGCTCCCCTACGAGCAGTACTTC
j_call: TRBJ2-5; clone_size: NA; d_call: NA; v_call: TRBV6-6; cdr3_aa: CASSSSQGRETQYF; cdr3_nt: TGTGCCAGCAGCTCATCACAGGGAAGGGAGACCCAGTACTTC
j_call: TRBJ1-5; clone_size: NA; d_call: NA; v_call: TRBV6-5; cdr3_aa: CASSYSRAQPQHF; cdr3_nt: TGTGCCAGCAGTTACTCGAGGGCCCAGCCCCAGCATTTT